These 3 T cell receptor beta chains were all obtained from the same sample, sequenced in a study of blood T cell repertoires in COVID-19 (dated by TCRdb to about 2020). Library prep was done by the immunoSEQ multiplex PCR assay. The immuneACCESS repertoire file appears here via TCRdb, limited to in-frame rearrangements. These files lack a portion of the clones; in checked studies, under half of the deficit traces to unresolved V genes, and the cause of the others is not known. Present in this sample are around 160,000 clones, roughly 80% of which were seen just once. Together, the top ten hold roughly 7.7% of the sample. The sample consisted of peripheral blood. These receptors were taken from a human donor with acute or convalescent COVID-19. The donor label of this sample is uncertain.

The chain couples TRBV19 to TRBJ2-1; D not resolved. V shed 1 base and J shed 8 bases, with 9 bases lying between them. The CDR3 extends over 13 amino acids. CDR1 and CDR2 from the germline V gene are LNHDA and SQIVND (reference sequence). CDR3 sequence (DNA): TGTGCCAGTAGTATAGTCCTGGAGCATGAGCAGTTCTTC. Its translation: CASSIVLEHEQFF.

CDR3 sequence reads: CASGGQLNYGYTF. The DNA for the CDR3 is TGTGCCAGCGGGGGACAGTTAAACTATGGCTACACCTTC. The chain is built from TRBV6-5 and TRBJ1-2, with TRBD1 matching 7 bases. Trimming took 8 bases from V and 2 from J; bases not matched to a gene: 5. Looked up from germline, CDR1 is MNHEY and CDR2 is SVGAGI. CDR3 length equals 13 residues.

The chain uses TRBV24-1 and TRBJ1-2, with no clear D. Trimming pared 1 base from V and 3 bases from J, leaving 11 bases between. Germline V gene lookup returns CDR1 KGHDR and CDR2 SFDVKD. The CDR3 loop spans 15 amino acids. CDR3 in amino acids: CATSDFRLGHYGYTF. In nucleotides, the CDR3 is TGTGCCACCAGTGATTTCCGACTAGGGCACTATGGCTACACCTTC.